This T cell receptor (beta chain) was identified in a study of post-analysis software for immune sequencing data. On the study more broadly: Courses of disease covered relapsing-remitting, secondary progressive and progressive-relapsing multiple sclerosis.

About this clonotype: Its antigen is undetermined.

V lost 3 bases and J 3 bases, leaving 13 bases between the germline ends. CDR3 size: 15 residues. The V gene's germline CDR1 is LGHDT and CDR2 YNNKEL (reference sequence). Study-wide findings and caveats: Roughly 5 TRBV segments occurring more often in patients than controls included TRBV5-6, TRBV5-1 and TRBV20-1. In multiple sclerosis, normalized Chao1 diversity was significantly below that of controls.

Each TCR beta cDNA library carried unique molecular identifiers. TCRdb processed the PCR reads anew with MiXCR; each CDR3 protein has one entry. There are roughly 870,000 distinct CDR3 sequences in the sample; roughly half occur only once, and approximately 4.5% lies in the top ten. Sequencing input: blood. V gene TRBV3-1 combines with J gene TRBJ2-3; a weak D match, TRBD1 (5 bases). This clonotype was sampled from a girl under 18 with multiple sclerosis. The CDR3 region is CASSHQVRTTDTQYF. The DNA of the CDR3 is TGTGCCAGCAGCCACCAAGTCAGGACAACAGATACGCAGTATTTT.